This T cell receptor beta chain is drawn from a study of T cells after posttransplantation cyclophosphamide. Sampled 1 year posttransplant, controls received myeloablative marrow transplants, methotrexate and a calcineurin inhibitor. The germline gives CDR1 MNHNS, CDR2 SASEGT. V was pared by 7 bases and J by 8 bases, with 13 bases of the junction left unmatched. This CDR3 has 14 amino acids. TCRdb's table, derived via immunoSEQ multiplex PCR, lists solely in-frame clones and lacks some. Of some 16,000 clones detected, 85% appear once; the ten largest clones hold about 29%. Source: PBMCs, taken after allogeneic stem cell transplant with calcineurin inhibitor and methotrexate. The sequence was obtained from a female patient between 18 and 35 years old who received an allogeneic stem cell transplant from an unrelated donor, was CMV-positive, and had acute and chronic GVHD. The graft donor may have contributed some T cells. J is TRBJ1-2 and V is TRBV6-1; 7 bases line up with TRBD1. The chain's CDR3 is CASNVDRTVGGYTF. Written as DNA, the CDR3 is TGTGCCAGCAACGTGGACAGGACTGTTGGCGGCTACACCTTC.